These 26 T cell receptor beta chains came from one sample sequenced in a study of beta chain features in type 1 diabetes. Reverse transcription of all isolated RNA meant that expressed TCRB transcripts were sequenced. Using immunoSEQ multiplex PCR, the repertoire was profiled, and TCRdb retains in-frame clones only, with some absent. The top ten clones hold roughly 0.016% of a sample with about 330,000 clones, roughly 9.6% of them seen once. Sequencing was performed on naive CD4+ T cells from blood. All receptors derive from a woman aged 25-40 years in good health.

The gene calls are TRBV6-5 and TRBJ2-1; D is possibly TRBD1 (6 bases). The CDR3 loop spans 16 amino acids. V lost 4 bases, J lost 1 base, and 14 bases lay in between. The germline CDR1 and CDR2 sequences are MNHEY and SVGAGI. This CDR3 reads CASSSYPGVSYNEQFF. CDR3 DNA sequence: TGTGCCAGCAGTTCTTACCCAGGGGTTTCCTACAATGAGCAGTTCTTC.

The V call is TRBV7-2, the J call TRBJ2-7; 9 bases align to TRBD2. The junction had 14 bases not matched to a gene; V was cut back by 3 bases and J by 2 bases. The CDR3 runs to 18 residues. Per germline, CDR1 SGHTA and CDR2 FQGNSA. The CDR3 region has the DNA TGTGCCAGCAGCTTTACGATTTATGACCTAGCGGGACCCTACGAGCAGTACTTC. Protein product: CASSFTIYDLAGPYEQYF.

This clone occurred a few times. The genes are TRBV28 and TRBJ1-5, with 8 positions matching TRBD1. The CDR3 covers 18 residues. Losses at the gene ends were 5 bases for V and 2 bases for J; bases not matched to a gene: 14. The V gene's germline CDR1 is MDHEN and CDR2 SYDVKM. CDR3 DNA: TGTGCCAGCAGTCCTACGAATTACAGGGGGAACGGCAATCAGCCCCAGCATTTT. It specifies CASSPTNYRGNGNQPQHF. The full variable domain, its missing parts supplied by reference TRBV28 and TRBJ1-5, is DVKVTQSSRYLVKRTGEKVFLECVQDMDHENMFWYRQDPGLGLRLIYFSYDVKMKEKGDIPEGYSVSREKKERFSLILESASTNQTSMYLCASSPTNYRGNGNQPQHFGDGTRLSIL.

This clone has just a few counts. The chain joins TRBV27 to TRBJ1-5; D possibly corresponds to TRBD1 (6 bases). V gave up 5 bases and J gave up 3 bases, with 20 bases separating them. The CDR3 runs 17 residues. CDR1 is MNHEY and CDR2 is SMNVEV in the germline V gene (reference sequence). The CDR3 DNA sequence: TGTGCCAGCAGTCAAACAGGGCCCCCGTTTGACAATCAGCCCCAGCATTTT. Protein sequence: CASSQTGPPFDNQPQHF.

As concerns this clone: Other DNA sequences in this sample translate to the same CDR3. V and J are TRBV7-2 and TRBJ2-3; 14 positions agree with TRBD2. There are 16 residues in the CDR3. The V segment lost 4 bases and the J segment 1 base; nucleotides outside the gene matches: 1. Germline V gives CDR1 SGHTA, CDR2 FQGNSA. CDR3 sequence (DNA): TGTGCCAGCAGCTCGGGACTAGCGGGAGGCACAGATACGCAGTATTTT. Protein product: CASSSGLAGGTDTQYF.

This chain links TRBV19 with TRBJ1-5, with D possibly TRBD1 on 5 matching bases. Germline V gene lookup returns CDR1 LNHDA and CDR2 SQIVND (reference sequence). The CDR3 consists of 15 residues. Trimming pared 0 bases from V and 4 bases from J, leaving 10 bases between. CDR3 in amino acids: CASSIDRTPNQPQHF. The DNA of the CDR3 is TGTGCCAGTAGTATAGACAGGACACCGAATCAGCCCCAGCATTTT.

This clone has more than one count but fewer than ten. The rearrangement uses TRBV6-5 and TRBJ2-7; the D gene is possibly TRBD1 (6 bases). CDR3 length: 16 residues. The V and J ends lost 0 bases and 3 bases respectively, with 15 bases between them. Germline V lookup: CDR1 MNHEY, CDR2 SVGAGI. CDR3 in amino acids: CASSYSITGLLYEQYF. The CDR3 region has the DNA TGTGCCAGCAGTTACTCGATCACAGGGCTTCTCTACGAGCAGTACTTC.

This clone has just a few counts. The V and J genes are TRBV2 and TRBJ2-1; 8 bases match TRBD2. The CDR3 has 15 amino acids. Per the germline V gene, CDR1 is SNHLY and CDR2 is FYNNEI. The J segment lost 10 bases and the V segment lost 8 bases, leaving 16 bases of the junction unmatched. The CDR3 coding sequence is TGTGCCAGCGCCTTACTAGCGTCCTCGGGAGGGGAGCAGTTCTTC. Translating gives CASALLASSGGEQFF.

The genes are TRBV28 and TRBJ2-5, with D unclear. Germline assignment: CDR1 MDHEN and CDR2 SYDVKM. Trimming stripped 8 bases from V and 5 bases from J, with 9 bases between. The CDR3 totals 11 residues. The CDR3 region has the DNA TGTGCCAGCGCCTGGCTGGAGACCCAGTACTTC. This codes for CASAWLETQYF.

This clone has a handful of counts. The chain has TRBV13 and TRBJ2-1, with a possible D match to TRBD1 (5 bases). The CDR3 covers 12 residues. Germline loops: CDR1 PRHDT, CDR2 FYEKMQ (reference sequence). Trimming took off 5 bases at V and 10 bases at J, with 12 bases between the two ends. CDR3 DNA sequence: TGTGCCAGCAGCCCCAGACAGTCAGAGCAGTTCTTC. Protein sequence: CASSPRQSEQFF.

The chain has TRBV6-4 and TRBJ2-5; D remains unclear. V gave up 7 bases and J gave up 1 base, with 10 bases separating them. The CDR3 totals 13 residues. Germline V lookup: CDR1 MRHNA, CDR2 SNTAGT. Here the CDR3 reads CASNYLFQETQYF. The CDR3 DNA reads TGTGCCAGCAACTACTTGTTCCAAGAGACCCAGTACTTC.

In its sample, this clone was seen a few times. The gene calls are TRBV7-2 and TRBJ1-5; D might be TRBD1 (5 bases). V dropped 6 bases and J dropped 4 bases, with 10 bases sitting between them. The CDR3 is 13 residues long. Per germline, CDR1 SGHTA and CDR2 FQGNSA. CDR3 nucleotides: TGTGCCAGCAGTACGGGACTTAATCAGCCCCAGCATTTT. Its translation: CASSTGLNQPQHF.

This chain uses TRBV5-1 with TRBJ2-2, with 12 bases fitting TRBD2. This CDR3 is built from 18 residues. Germline CDR1 SGHRS, CDR2 YFSETQ. J lost 6 bases, V lost 3 bases, and 12 bases had no gene match. The CDR3, as DNA: TGCGCCAGCAGCTCGCCGGGACTAGCGGGTTATCGGGCCGGGGAGCTGTTTTTT. Its protein is CASSSPGLAGYRAGELFF. Filled out from reference TRBV5-1 and TRBJ2-2, the complete variable domain reads KAGVTQTPRYLIKTRGQQVTLSCSPISGHRSVSWYQQTPGQGLQFLFEYFSETQRNKGNFPGRFSGRQFSNSRSEMNVSTLELGDSALYLCASSSPGLAGYRAGELFFGEGSRLTVL.

V usage is TRBV7-9 and J usage is TRBJ2-2, with 11 bases identical to TRBD1. The CDR3 extends over 16 amino acids. V was clipped by 5 bases and J by 4 bases; unmatched bases: 6. The germline CDR1 and CDR2 sequences are SEHNR and FQNEAQ (reference sequence). In DNA form, the CDR3 reads TGTGCCAGCAGCCGGACAGGGGGCTATAGCACCGGGGAGCTGTTTTTT. It encodes CASSRTGGYSTGELFF.

This clone was counted a few times. This chain joins TRBV7-9 and TRBJ2-7, with TRBD1 matching 9 bases. V shed 5 bases, J shed 5 bases, and the junction held 7 bases outside the gene matches. CDR1 SEHNR and CDR2 FQNEAQ come from the germline V gene (reference sequence). The CDR3 spans 14 residues. The chain's CDR3 is CASSRGQGLDEQYF. In DNA, the CDR3 is TGTGCCAGCAGCCGTGGACAGGGGCTCGACGAGCAGTACTTC.

The chain joins TRBV5-1 to TRBJ2-6; 9 bases line up with TRBD1. Germline V CDR1 and CDR2: SGHRS, YFSETQ. This CDR3 is built from 17 residues. The V gene end was trimmed by 2 bases and the J gene end by 1 base; junction bases not matched to a gene: 4. The chain's CDR3 is CASSLGQGPSGANVLTF. The DNA for the CDR3 is TGCGCCAGCAGCTTAGGACAGGGGCCGTCTGGGGCCAACGTCCTGACTTTC. The full variable domain, with the rest looked up from reference TRBV5-1 and TRBJ2-6, is KAGVTQTPRYLIKTRGQQVTLSCSPISGHRSVSWYQQTPGQGLQFLFEYFSETQRNKGNFPGRFSGRQFSNSRSEMNVSTLELGDSALYLCASSLGQGPSGANVLTFGAGSRLTVL.

The gene calls are TRBV19 and TRBJ2-1, with 8 nucleotides matching TRBD2. Looked up from germline, CDR1 is LNHDA and CDR2 is SQIVND (reference sequence). Losses at the gene ends were 3 bases for V and 4 bases for J; bases not matched to a gene: 8. The CDR3 spans 16 residues. CDR3 amino acids: CASSIWLAGEYNEQFF. The CDR3 DNA follows: TGTGCCAGTAGTATTTGGCTAGCGGGCGAGTACAATGAGCAGTTCTTC.

This clone turned up a few times. The chain links TRBV7-2 to TRBJ2-7; D unclear. Germline-derived CDR1 and CDR2 are SGHTA and FQGNSA. Trimming left V 0 bases short and J 6 bases short, with 18 bases between. This CDR3 comprises 16 residues. The CDR3 DNA reads as TGTGCCAGCAGCTTAGCGGTTATGGCCGATGCCGCCGAGCAGTACTTC. Translated: CASSLAVMADAAEQYF.

This clone was observed a few times. The chain joins TRBV19 to TRBJ2-1, with TRBD2 identical over 12 bases. CDR1 LNHDA and CDR2 SQIVND come from the germline V gene (reference sequence). V lost 4 bases to trimming and J lost 14 bases; unmatched junction nucleotides: 6. The CDR3 is made up of 13 amino acids. The CDR3 is CASSTPSSGREFF. For the CDR3, the DNA is TGTGCCAGTAGTACCCCGTCTAGCGGGAGGGAGTTCTTC.

V usage is TRBV28 and J usage is TRBJ2-7; TRBD1 matches 11 bases. The CDR3 is made up of 13 amino acids. The V gene's germline CDR1 is MDHEN and CDR2 SYDVKM. Germline trimming cut 11 bases from V and 6 bases from J; bases unmatched to any gene: 9. CDR3 region: CAAGGQGALEQYF. Written as DNA, the CDR3 is TGTGCCGCTGGCGGACAGGGGGCCCTCGAGCAGTACTTC.

The J gene is TRBJ2-7, the V gene TRBV1; no DNA check was done on the table's D call, TRBD2. TRBV1 is recorded as a pseudogene. The CDR3 spans 12 residues. For the CDR3, the DNA is TGCACCAGCAGCCTGCGGATCGAGGAGCAGTACTTC. As protein: CTSSLRIEEQYF.

The chain couples TRBV28 to TRBJ2-1; TRBD2 is a possible D gene (6 bases). CDR3 length equals 15 residues. Germline-derived CDR1 and CDR2 are MDHEN and SYDVKM. The V end lost 2 bases, the J end lost 7 bases, and 15 bases lay between the germline ends. The CDR3 reads CASSLGGSIGNEQFF. In nucleotides, the CDR3 is TGTGCCAGCAGTTTAGGGGGGAGTATCGGTAATGAGCAGTTCTTC.

The V and J genes are TRBV19 and TRBJ2-7; the match to TRBD1 covers 7 bases. V lost 2 bases and J lost 3; bases outside the gene matches: 4. The CDR3 sequence is 14 residues long. Germline V lookup: CDR1 LNHDA, CDR2 SQIVND (reference sequence). As DNA, the CDR3 is TGTGCCAGTAGTATATCAGGACAGGTCTACGAGCAGTACTTC. Translation gives CASSISGQVYEQYF.

This clone was counted only a few times. The rearrangement joins TRBV9 to TRBJ2-1; possibly TRBD2 for D (6 bases). This CDR3 is built from 14 residues. Germline V lookup: CDR1 SGDLS, CDR2 YYNGEE. The V end was cut by 0 bases, the J end by 8 bases, with 12 bases between. CDR3 protein: CASSVVGGIYEQFF. The DNA for the CDR3 is TGTGCCAGCAGCGTAGTTGGAGGGATTTATGAGCAGTTCTTC.

This clone was picked up a small number of times. The V gene is TRBV29-1, the J gene TRBJ2-1; no firm D call. The CDR3 runs to 12 residues. Germline V CDR1 and CDR2: SQVTM, ANQGSEA. The ends were cut back, 1 base at V and 6 bases at J, with 7 bases in the middle. In DNA, the CDR3 is TGCAGCGTTGAAGTGCAGGTCAATGAGCAGTTCTTC. Amino acids: CSVEVQVNEQFF.

The genes are TRBV9 and TRBJ2-1, with D possibly matching TRBD2 (6 bases). The V gene's germline CDR1 is SGDLS and CDR2 YYNGEE. There are 14 residues in the CDR3. The V end lost 0 bases, the J end lost 4 bases, and 8 bases lay between the germline ends. The CDR3, as DNA: TGTGCCAGCAGCGTAGGGGGGGATTACAATGAGCAGTTCTTC. Encoded protein: CASSVGGDYNEQFF.